Shown below are 17 T cell receptor beta chains from a single sample sequenced in a study of blood T cell repertoires in COVID-19. The repertoire was sequenced with immunoSEQ multiplex PCR; TCRdb's copy has only in-frame clones and lacks some. The table has 200,000 to 250,000 clones, roughly 89% seen once. Specimen: PBMCs or T cells enriched from blood (not recorded which). The receptors were sampled from a man aged 25 to 40 who had been exposed to COVID-19.

The chain carries TRBV10-3 and TRBJ1-3; D is undetermined. The CDR3 has 13 residues. The germline V gene has CDR1 ENHRY and CDR2 SYGVKD. V dropped 2 bases and J dropped 4 bases, with 6 bases sitting between them. CDR3 DNA: TGTGCCATCAGTGAGGACGGGGGAAACACCATATATTTT. Protein: CAISEDGGNTIYF.

The V call is TRBV7-9, the J call TRBJ1-4; 8 positions match TRBD1. After removal of 3 bases from V and 7 bases from J, the junction contained 4 bases not matched to a gene. CDR3 length: 14 residues. The germline V gene has CDR1 SEHNR and CDR2 FQNEAQ (reference sequence). DNA for the CDR3: TGTGCCAGCAGCTTCAGGGGGCGAGGTGAAAAACTGTTTTTT. Encoded protein: CASSFRGRGEKLFF.

This clone was observed a handful of times. The V call is TRBV2, the J call TRBJ2-1, with D possibly matching TRBD1 (6 bases). V lost 3 bases and J lost 5, with 17 bases in between. The CDR3 length is 16 residues. Germline V gene lookup returns CDR1 SNHLY and CDR2 FYNNEI. CDR3 coding DNA: TGTGCCAGCAGTGAGCCTTCGTCGGGACAAAACAATGAGCAGTTCTTC. It specifies CASSEPSSGQNNEQFF.

The CDR3 DNA is TGTGCCAGCAGACAGAGACGGGATCCGGAGACCCAGTACTTC. As protein: CASRQRRDPETQYF. This rearrangement joins TRBV3-1 (or the pseudogene TRBV3-2) to TRBJ2-5, with D possibly being TRBD2 (5 bases). The CDR3 is made up of 14 amino acids. From germline, CDR1 is LGHDT and CDR2 YNNKEL (reference sequence). V shed 6 bases and J shed 5 bases, with 16 bases lying between them.

This rearrangement joins TRBV7-9 to TRBJ2-5, with 9 bases lining up with TRBD2. V lost 1 base to trimming and J lost 9 bases; unmatched junction nucleotides: 9. This CDR3 has 15 amino acids. The germline CDR1 and CDR2 sequences are SEHNR and FQNEAQ (reference sequence). The CDR3 here is CASSLGGLADFSQYF. The CDR3 DNA reads TGTGCCAGCAGCTTAGGGGGACTAGCCGACTTTTCCCAGTACTTC.

Only a few counts were recorded for this clone. The rearrangement uses TRBV6-5 and TRBJ1-1; 8 bases map to TRBD1. Trimming at V came to 5 bases and at J to 6 bases, leaving 2 bases not matched to a gene. Germline V CDR1 and CDR2: MNHEY, SVGAGI. This CDR3 is 12 amino acids long. The DNA of the CDR3 is TGTGCCAGCAGTCTACAGGGGGCTGAAGCTTTCTTT. It is translated as CASSLQGAEAFF.

This rearrangement joins TRBV3-1 (or the pseudogene TRBV3-2) to TRBJ2-1, with TRBD2 matching over 15 bases. The CDR3 sequence is 20 residues long. Per germline, CDR1 LGHDT and CDR2 YNNKEL (reference sequence). Unmatched junction bases numbered 13, after V lost 4 bases and J lost 3 bases. CDR3 protein: CASSPPLGTSGGLHYNEQFF. The DNA of the CDR3 is TGTGCCAGCAGCCCACCCCTGGGGACTAGCGGGGGGCTCCACTACAATGAGCAGTTCTTC.

The chain combines TRBV28 with TRBJ2-3; 7 positions agree with TRBD2. The CDR3 is 17 residues long. J gave up 1 base and V 8 bases, and 15 bases lay outside the gene matches. Germline V gene lookup returns CDR1 MDHEN and CDR2 SYDVKM. The CDR3 loop reads CASEPYDGRGGTDTQYF. In DNA form, the CDR3 reads TGTGCCAGCGAACCCTACGACGGTCGGGGGGGCACAGATACGCAGTATTTT. Looking up the rest from reference TRBV28 and TRBJ2-3 gives the full variable domain: DVKVTQSSRYLVKRTGEKVFLECVQDMDHENMFWYRQDPGLGLRLIYFSYDVKMKEKGDIPEGYSVSREKKERFSLILESASTNQTSMYLCASEPYDGRGGTDTQYFGPGTRLTVL.

The rearrangement uses TRBV19 and TRBJ1-1; TRBD1 might be the D (5 bases). Trimming took 6 bases from V and 0 from J, leaving 8 bases between them. This CDR3 is built from 13 residues. Germline CDR1 reads LNHDA; CDR2 reads SQIVND (reference sequence). The CDR3 region has the DNA TGTGCCAGTAGCCTGACAGTGAACACTGAAGCTTTCTTT. It translates to CASSLTVNTEAFF.

V gene TRBV5-1 combines with J gene TRBJ2-5; 10 bases map to TRBD1. V lost 5 bases, J lost 2 bases, and 9 bases stayed unmatched. The CDR3 consists of 16 residues. Per the germline V gene, CDR1 is SGHRS and CDR2 is YFSETQ. The CDR3 here is CASSYRAGQGQETQYF. For the CDR3, the DNA is TGCGCCAGCAGTTATCGAGCGGGACAGGGGCAAGAGACCCAGTACTTC.

This clone is a singleton in its sample. This chain uses TRBV4-2 with TRBJ1-5; no clear D gene. Deletions cut 0 bases from V and 9 bases from J, with 15 bases between. The CDR3 contains 15 residues. The germline CDR1 and CDR2 sequences are LGHNA and YNFKEQ. This chain's CDR3 is CASSQEAETVWPQHF. The CDR3 DNA reads TGTGCCAGCAGCCAAGAGGCGGAAACGGTTTGGCCCCAGCATTTT.

The chain combines TRBV18 with TRBJ2-7; the match to TRBD2 covers 8 bases. V shed 4 bases, J shed 1 base, and the junction held 6 bases outside the gene matches. This CDR3 has 15 amino acids. In germline, CDR1 is KGHSH, CDR2 LQKENI. CDR3 sequence: CASSLAGGESYEQYF. CDR3 in DNA: TGTGCCAGCTCACTCGCGGGGGGCGAATCCTACGAGCAGTACTTC.

This clone was picked up one time. This rearrangement joins TRBV30 to TRBJ1-1; D remains ambiguous. Germline V CDR1 and CDR2: GTSNPN, SVGIG (reference sequence). The CDR3 spans 14 residues. Trimming took off 3 bases at V and 4 bases at J, with 15 bases between the two ends. CDR3 DNA sequence: TGTGCCTGGAGGGGCCTTTATGAGGGCACTGAAGCTTTCTTT. The encoded protein is CAWRGLYEGTEAFF.

The chain recombines TRBV3-1 (or the pseudogene TRBV3-2) with TRBJ1-6, with 7 bases fitting TRBD1. Germline assignment: CDR1 LGHDT and CDR2 YNNKEL (reference sequence). The J segment lost 8 bases and the V segment lost 0 bases, leaving 7 bases of the junction unmatched. CDR3 length equals 16 residues. The CDR3: CASSQEFWTGDSPLHF. The CDR3 nucleotides are TGTGCCAGCAGCCAAGAATTCTGGACAGGCGATTCACCCCTCCACTTT.

The chain uses TRBV6-5 and TRBJ1-1, with a possible D match to TRBD1 (6 bases). Germline V gives CDR1 MNHEY, CDR2 SVGAGI. The CDR3 length is 12 residues. Trimming cost V 4 bases and J 6 bases, with 9 bases left between them. CDR3 sequence: CASSSRQAEAFF. In DNA, the CDR3 is TGTGCCAGCAGTTCGCGACAGGCTGAAGCTTTCTTT.

The rearrangement uses TRBV30 and TRBJ1-2, with 10 nucleotides matching TRBD1. The CDR3 sequence is 13 residues long. The junction had 7 bases not matched to a gene; V was cut back by 4 bases and J by 8 bases. Germline V gene data show CDR1 as GTSNPN and CDR2 as SVGIG (reference sequence). The CDR3 nucleotides are TGTGCCTGGACCGGGACAGGGGATGGCGGCTACACCTTC. It specifies CAWTGTGDGGYTF. Together with reference TRBV30 and TRBJ1-2, the CDR3 gives the full variable domain: SQTIHQWPATLVQPVGSPLSLECTVEGTSNPNLYWYRQAAGRGLQLLFYSVGIGQISSEVPQNLSASRPQDRQFILSSKKLLLSDSGFYLCAWTGTGDGGYTFGSGTRLTVV.

The CDR3 DNA reads as TGCGCCAGCAGCCAAGTGGGACAAGATGGCTACACCTTC. This gives the protein CASSQVGQDGYTF. The J gene is TRBJ1-2, the V gene TRBV4-1; a weak D match, TRBD1 (6 bases). V lost 1 base and J 6 bases, leaving 9 bases between the germline ends. Germline CDR1 is MGHRA and CDR2 is YSYEKL. CDR3 length: 13 amino acids.